This record covers a single TCR beta chain. This sample was taken from a study of T cells in tuberculosis. TCR-alpha and TCR-beta chains were sequenced unpaired. Measured with immunoSEQ multiplex PCR; TCRdb has only the in-frame clones, and not every one. The data contain approximately 57,000 clones, around 90% of them singletons. Cells were sorted from thawed PBMC rested overnight and stained with GMM-loaded CD1B tetramer, viability dye and anti-CD3. CD1B tetramers were loaded with Rhodococcus equi-derived C32 glucose monomycolate. Sequencing was performed on CD1b-GMM tetramer-negative cells sorted from PBMCs. This TCR was recovered from an adult woman with latent tuberculosis.

The CDR3, as DNA: TGTGCCAGCAGCTTGATTAGGCGGGCCGACACCGGGGAGCTGTTTTTT. Encoded protein: CASSLIRRADTGELFF. V usage is TRBV5-6 and J usage is TRBJ2-2; D is possibly TRBD2 (5 bases). This CDR3 comprises 16 residues. Trimming took 1 base from V and 3 from J, leaving 13 bases between them. CDR1 SGHDT and CDR2 YYEEEE come from the germline V gene.